This T cell receptor beta chain derives from a study of neoadjuvant anti-PD-1 for oral cavity cancer. Study details: Around day 43, patients without progression received a fourth nivolumab dose before surgery.

Regarding time point: after neoadjuvant nivolumab, at surgical resection. TCRdb's table, derived via immunoSEQ multiplex PCR, lists solely in-frame clones and lacks some. This sample has some 14,000 clones, with approximately 70% found just once. Remarks on this clone: What it binds is unknown.

V lost 2 bases and J 3 bases, leaving 11 bases between the germline ends. CDR1 and CDR2 from the germline V gene are MNHEY and SVGAGI. CDR3 length: 14 amino acids. Study outcomes and limitations: With a few patients per group, TCR findings need larger cohorts. Post-nivolumab, blood T cell clonality was significantly elevated in non-responders.

The genes are TRBV6-5 and TRBJ2-7; D remains ambiguous. This TCR was recovered from a person aged 40 to 85 with oral cavity squamous cell carcinoma. Sequenced material: PBMCs, taken after nivolumab (anti-PD-1) treatment. The CDR3 reads CASSYTGQSYEQYF. In DNA form, the CDR3 reads TGTGCCAGCAGTTACACGGGTCAGAGCTACGAGCAGTACTTC.